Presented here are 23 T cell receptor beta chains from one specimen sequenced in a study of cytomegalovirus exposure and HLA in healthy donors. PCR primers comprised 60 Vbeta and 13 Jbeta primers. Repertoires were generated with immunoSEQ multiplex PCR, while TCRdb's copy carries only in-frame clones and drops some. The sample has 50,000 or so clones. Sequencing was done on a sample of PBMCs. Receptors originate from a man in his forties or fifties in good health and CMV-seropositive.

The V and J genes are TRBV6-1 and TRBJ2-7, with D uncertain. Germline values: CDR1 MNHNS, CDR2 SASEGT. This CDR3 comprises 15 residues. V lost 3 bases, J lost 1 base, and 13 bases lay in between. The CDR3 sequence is CASSEPPRMSYEQYF. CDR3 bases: TGTGCCAGCAGTGAGCCTCCTAGGATGTCCTACGAGCAGTACTTC.

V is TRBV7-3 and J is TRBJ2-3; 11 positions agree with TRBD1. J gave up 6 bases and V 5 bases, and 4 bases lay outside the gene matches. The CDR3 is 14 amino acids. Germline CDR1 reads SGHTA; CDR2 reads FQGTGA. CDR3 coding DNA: TGTGCCAGCAGCAAGAGGGACAGGGGGGATACGCAGTATTTT. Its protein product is CASSKRDRGDTQYF. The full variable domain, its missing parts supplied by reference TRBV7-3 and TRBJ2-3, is GAGVSQTPSNKVTEKGKYVELRCDPISGHTALYWYRQSLGQGPEFLIYFQGTGAADDSGLPNDRFFAVRPEGSVSTLKIQRTERGDSAVYLCASSKRDRGDTQYFGPGTRLTVL.

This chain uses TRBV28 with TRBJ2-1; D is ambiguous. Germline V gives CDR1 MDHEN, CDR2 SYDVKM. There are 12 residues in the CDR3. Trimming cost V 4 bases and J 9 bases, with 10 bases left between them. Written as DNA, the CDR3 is TGTGCCAGCAGTTCGTTTGTGGCTGAGCAGTTCTTC. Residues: CASSSFVAEQFF.

This chain's CDR3 is CASSQATGVGTDTQYF. CDR3 bases: TGTGCCAGCAGCCAAGCGACAGGGGTTGGCACAGATACGCAGTATTTT. The V gene is TRBV14, the J gene TRBJ2-3; 8 nucleotides line up with TRBD1. Per the germline V gene, CDR1 is SGHDN and CDR2 is FVKESK. The CDR3 runs to 16 residues. J was trimmed by 1 base and V by 1 base; bases with no gene match: 4.

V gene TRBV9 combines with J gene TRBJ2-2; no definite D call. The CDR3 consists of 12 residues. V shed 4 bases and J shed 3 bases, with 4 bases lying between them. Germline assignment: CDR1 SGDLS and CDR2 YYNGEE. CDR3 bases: TGTGCCAGCAGCCCCTACACCGGGGAGCTGTTTTTT. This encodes CASSPYTGELFF. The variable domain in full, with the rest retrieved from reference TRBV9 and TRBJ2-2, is DSGVTQTPKHLITATGQRVTLRCSPRSGDLSVYWYQQSLDQGLQFLIQYYNGEERAKGNILERFSAQQFPDLHSELNLSSLELGDSALYFCASSPYTGELFFGEGSRLTVL.

The CDR3 protein is CASSLAPGEQYF. CDR3 coding DNA: TGTGCCAGCAGCTTGGCCCCGGGGGAGCAGTACTTC. The V and J genes are TRBV5-6 and TRBJ2-7; maybe TRBD2 (5 bases). V was clipped by 0 bases and J by 7 bases, with 8 bases between them. Germline V CDR1 and CDR2: SGHDT, YYEEEE. This CDR3 contains 12 residues.

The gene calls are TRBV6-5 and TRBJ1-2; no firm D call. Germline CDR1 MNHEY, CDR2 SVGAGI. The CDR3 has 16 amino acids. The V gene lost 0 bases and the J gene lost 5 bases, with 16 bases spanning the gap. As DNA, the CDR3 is TGTGCCAGCAGTTACTCGGGCCCCTCTGGGGAGTATGGCTACACCTTC. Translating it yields CASSYSGPSGEYGYTF.

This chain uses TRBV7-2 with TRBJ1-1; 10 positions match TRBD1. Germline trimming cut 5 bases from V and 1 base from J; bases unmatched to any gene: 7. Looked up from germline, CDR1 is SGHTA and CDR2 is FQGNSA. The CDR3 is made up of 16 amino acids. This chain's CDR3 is CASSTRDRGENTEAFF. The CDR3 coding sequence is TGTGCCAGCAGCACCAGGGACAGGGGCGAGAACACTGAAGCTTTCTTT.

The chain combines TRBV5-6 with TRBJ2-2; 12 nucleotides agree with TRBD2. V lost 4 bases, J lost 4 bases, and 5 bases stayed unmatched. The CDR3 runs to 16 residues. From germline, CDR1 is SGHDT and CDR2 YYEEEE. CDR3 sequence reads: CASSLRTSGTTGELFF. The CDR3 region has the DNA TGTGCCAGCAGCCTACGGACTAGCGGGACCACCGGGGAGCTGTTTTTT.

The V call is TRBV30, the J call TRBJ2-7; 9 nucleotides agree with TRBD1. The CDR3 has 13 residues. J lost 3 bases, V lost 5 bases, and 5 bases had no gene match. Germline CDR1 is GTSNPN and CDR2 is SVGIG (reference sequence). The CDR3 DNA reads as TGTGCCTGGGCGGGACAGGGATTCTACGAGCAGTACTTC. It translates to CAWAGQGFYEQYF.

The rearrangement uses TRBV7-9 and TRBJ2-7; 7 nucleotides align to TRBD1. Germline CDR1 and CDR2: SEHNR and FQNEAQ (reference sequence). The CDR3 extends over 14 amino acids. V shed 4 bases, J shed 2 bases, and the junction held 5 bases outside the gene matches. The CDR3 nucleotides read TGTGCCAGCAGCTCATCACAGGGGACCTACGAGCAGTACTTC. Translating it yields CASSSSQGTYEQYF.

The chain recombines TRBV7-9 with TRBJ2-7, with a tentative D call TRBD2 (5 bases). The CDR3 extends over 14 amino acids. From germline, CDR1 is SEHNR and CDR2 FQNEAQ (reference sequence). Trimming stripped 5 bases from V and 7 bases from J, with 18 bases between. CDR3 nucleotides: TGTGCCAGCAGCCGGTCGGACGGATCGGGAGAGCAGTACTTC. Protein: CASSRSDGSGEQYF.

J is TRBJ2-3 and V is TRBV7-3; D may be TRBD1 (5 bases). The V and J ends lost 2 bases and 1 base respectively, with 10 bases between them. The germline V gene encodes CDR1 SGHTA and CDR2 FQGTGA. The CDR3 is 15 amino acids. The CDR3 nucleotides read TGTGCCAGCAGCTTAGGGGCCGGACGCACAGATACGCAGTATTTT. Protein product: CASSLGAGRTDTQYF.

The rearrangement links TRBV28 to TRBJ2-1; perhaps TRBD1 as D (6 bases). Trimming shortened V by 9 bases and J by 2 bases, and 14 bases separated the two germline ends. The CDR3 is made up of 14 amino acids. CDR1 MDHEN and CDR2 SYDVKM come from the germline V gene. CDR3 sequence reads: CARLPGHPYNEQFF. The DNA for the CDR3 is TGTGCCAGACTTCCGGGACACCCCTACAATGAGCAGTTCTTC. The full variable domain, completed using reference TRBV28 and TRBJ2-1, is DVKVTQSSRYLVKRTGEKVFLECVQDMDHENMFWYRQDPGLGLRLIYFSYDVKMKEKGDIPEGYSVSREKKERFSLILESASTNQTSMYLCARLPGHPYNEQFFGPGTRLTVL.

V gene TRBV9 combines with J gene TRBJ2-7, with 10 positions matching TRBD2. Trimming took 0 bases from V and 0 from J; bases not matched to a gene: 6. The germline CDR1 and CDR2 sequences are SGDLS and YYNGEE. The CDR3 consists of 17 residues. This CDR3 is CASSVGASGGHSYEQYF. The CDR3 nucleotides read TGTGCCAGCAGCGTAGGGGCTAGCGGGGGACACTCCTACGAGCAGTACTTC.

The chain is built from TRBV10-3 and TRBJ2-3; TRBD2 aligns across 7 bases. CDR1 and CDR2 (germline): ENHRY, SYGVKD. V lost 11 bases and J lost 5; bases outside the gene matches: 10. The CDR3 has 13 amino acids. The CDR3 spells CAVTRGDEDTQYF. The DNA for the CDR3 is TGTGCCGTAACTCGGGGGGACGAAGATACGCAGTATTTT.

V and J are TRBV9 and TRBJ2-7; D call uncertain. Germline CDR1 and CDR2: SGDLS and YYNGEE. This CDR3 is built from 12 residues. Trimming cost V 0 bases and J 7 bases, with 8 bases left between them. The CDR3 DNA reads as TGTGCCAGCAGCGTAGGAAACGGGGAGCAGTACTTC. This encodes CASSVGNGEQYF.

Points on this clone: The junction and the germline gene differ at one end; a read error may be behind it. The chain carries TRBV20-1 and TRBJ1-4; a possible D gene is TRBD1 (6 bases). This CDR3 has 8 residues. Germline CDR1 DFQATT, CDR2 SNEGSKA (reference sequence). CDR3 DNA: TGCAGTGCTTTTCAGGGGAGATTT. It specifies CSAFQGRF.

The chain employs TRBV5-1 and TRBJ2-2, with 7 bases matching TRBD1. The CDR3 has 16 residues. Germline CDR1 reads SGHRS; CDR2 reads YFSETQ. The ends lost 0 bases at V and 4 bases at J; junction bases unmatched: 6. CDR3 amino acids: CASSLDPDRLTGELFF. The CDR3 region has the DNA TGCGCCAGCAGCTTGGATCCGGACAGGCTCACCGGGGAGCTGTTTTTT.

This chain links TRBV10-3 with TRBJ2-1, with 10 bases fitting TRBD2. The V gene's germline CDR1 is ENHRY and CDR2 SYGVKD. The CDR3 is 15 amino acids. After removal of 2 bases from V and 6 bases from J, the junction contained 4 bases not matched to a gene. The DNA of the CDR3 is TGTGCCATCAGTGAGAAAGGACTAGCGGCCAATGAGCAGTTCTTC. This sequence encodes CAISEKGLAANEQFF.

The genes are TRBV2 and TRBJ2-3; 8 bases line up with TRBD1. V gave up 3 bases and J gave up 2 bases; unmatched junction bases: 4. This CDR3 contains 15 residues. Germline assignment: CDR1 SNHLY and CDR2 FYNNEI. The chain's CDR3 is CASSDGTGYTDTQYF. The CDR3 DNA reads TGTGCCAGCAGTGATGGGACAGGATACACAGATACGCAGTATTTT.

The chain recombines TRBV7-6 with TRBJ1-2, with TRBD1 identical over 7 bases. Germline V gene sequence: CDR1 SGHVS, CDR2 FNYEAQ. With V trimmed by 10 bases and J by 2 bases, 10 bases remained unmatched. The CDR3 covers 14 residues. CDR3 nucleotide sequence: TGTGCCACCCCCGGCCTGACAGGGAACTATGGCTACACCTTC. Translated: CATPGLTGNYGYTF.

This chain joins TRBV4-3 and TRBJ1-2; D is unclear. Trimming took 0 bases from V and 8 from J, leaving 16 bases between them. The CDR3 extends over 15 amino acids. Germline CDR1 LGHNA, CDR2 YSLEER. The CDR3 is CASSQEGAISGGYTF. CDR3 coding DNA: TGCGCCAGCAGCCAAGAAGGTGCAATCTCAGGAGGCTACACCTTC.